These T cell receptor beta chains were read from a single sample in a study of OX40 agonist ivuxolimab in advanced cancers. Measured with immunoSEQ multiplex PCR; TCRdb has only the in-frame clones, and not every one. This sample has tens of thousands of clones, with 84% found just once. Sequenced here: CD4+ or CD8+ T cells sorted from blood, sampled in a trial of the OX40 agonist ivuxolimab. All receptors derive from an adult with an advanced solid tumor such as melanoma, head and neck, liver or kidney cancer. Each CDR3 is given with its conserved first and last residue. The D gene is left open where the match is weak. Size values are once, few and many counts, or a class for expanded clones, and some rows have none.

clone_size,j_call,d_call,v_call,cdr3_length,cdr3_nt,cdr3_aa
NA,TRBJ1-1,NA,TRBV7-3,14,TGTGCCAGCAGCTTGGATCAGGGGAGCACTGAAGCTTTCTTT,CASSLDQGSTEAFF
NA,TRBJ1-5,NA,TRBV19,14,TGTGCCAGTAGGGACAGAGATAGCAATCAGCCCCAGCATTTT,CASRDRDSNQPQHF
NA,TRBJ2-3,NA,TRBV13,15,TGTGCCAGCAGCACCAGACAGGACCGCACAGATACGCAGTATTTT,CASSTRQDRTDTQYF
NA,TRBJ2-3,TRBD2,TRBV7-2,15,TGTGCCAGCAGCCCCCACGGGACTACCACAGATACGCAGTATTTT,CASSPHGTTTDTQYF
NA,TRBJ1-1,NA,TRBV18,14,TGTGCCAGCTCACCGACGTTAGGAAAAACTGAAGCTTTCTTT,CASSPTLGKTEAFF
NA,TRBJ1-2,NA,TRBV7-9,15,TGTGCCAGCAGCGTTCAGGGACTAGCTAACTATGGCTACACCTTC,CASSVQGLANYGYTF
NA,TRBJ1-2,TRBD1,TRBV11-2,13,TGTGCCAGCAGCCTCGACAGGGGCTATGGCTACACCTTC,CASSLDRGYGYTF
NA,TRBJ2-7,NA,TRBV5-1,12,TGCGCCAGCAGCTTGGACACCTACGAGCAGTACTTC,CASSLDTYEQYF
NA,TRBJ2-5,TRBD1,TRBV28,16,TGTGCCAGCAGTTTAGACCCCGGGACAGTACAAGAGACCCAGTACTTC,CASSLDPGTVQETQYF
NA,TRBJ2-1,TRBD2,TRBV7-2,17,TGTGCCAGCAGCTTAGCGCAAGGCGGGGGTCGATACAATGAGCAGTTCTTC,CASSLAQGGGRYNEQFF
NA,TRBJ1-1,NA,TRBV6-5,15,TGTGCCAGCAGTTCCTACGCCGGGGTGAACACTGAAGCTTTCTTT,CASSSYAGVNTEAFF
NA,TRBJ2-3,TRBD2,TRBV19,17,TGTGCCAGTAGTACCCCGGGACTAGCGGGGGGGGCAGATACGCAGTATTTT,CASSTPGLAGGADTQYF
NA,TRBJ1-6,TRBD1,TRBV27,15,TGTGCCAGCAGCATCGTTGGACAGGACGATTTACCCCTCCACTTT,CASSIVGQDDLPLHF
NA,TRBJ2-2,TRBD1,TRBV7-9,16,TGTGCCAGCAGCTTAGTTGGGACAGGGAGCACCGGGGAGCTGTTTTTT,CASSLVGTGSTGELFF
NA,TRBJ2-7,TRBD1,TRBV6-6,15,TGTGCCAGCAGTTTTACGGGACAGGGGACGGGGGAGCAGTACTTC,CASSFTGQGTGEQYF
NA,TRBJ2-5,TRBD2,TRBV29-1,15,TGCAGCGTTGAGAAAGCGGGGGGCCGGGGGGAGACCCAGTACTTC,CSVEKAGGRGETQYF
NA,TRBJ2-1,NA,TRBV19,14,TGTGCCAGTAGTATGGAGGGCAGTAGGAATGAGCAGTTCTTC,CASSMEGSRNEQFF
NA,TRBJ1-1,NA,TRBV10-3,12,TGTGCCATCAGTGAGTGGGGCACTGAAGCTTTCTTT,CAISEWGTEAFF
NA,TRBJ2-2,NA,TRBV19,16,TGTGCCAGTAGTATTCGGGTAGCGCTGAACACCGGGGAGCTGTTTTTT,CASSIRVALNTGELFF
NA,TRBJ1-2,TRBD1,TRBV29-1,13,TGCAGCGTTGGGACAGGGGTTAACTATGGCTACACCTTC,CSVGTGVNYGYTF
few,TRBJ2-3,NA,TRBV6-6,16,TGTGCCAGCAACTCTGGGGACTTCCCTGGCACAGATACGCAGTATTTT,CASNSGDFPGTDTQYF
NA,TRBJ2-5,TRBD2,TRBV7-2,17,TGTGCCAGCAGCCGAGCTAGCGGGGGGGCCGGGGTGGAGACCCAGTACTTC,CASSRASGGAGVETQYF
NA,TRBJ2-3,TRBD2,TRBV5-1,15,TGCGCCAGCAGCGCTACTAGCGGGGGCACAGATACGCAGTATTTT,CASSATSGGTDTQYF
NA,TRBJ2-6,NA,TRBV10-3,18,TGTGCCATCAGTGAGGAGACAGTTTGGCACTCTGGGGCCAACGTCCTGACTTTC,CAISEETVWHSGANVLTF
NA,TRBJ2-3,NA,TRBV11-2,14,TGTGCCAGCAGCTTAGGCCTTGGTCCAGATACGCAGTATTTT,CASSLGLGPDTQYF
few,TRBJ1-3,NA,TRBV7-7,15,TGTGCCAGCAGCCCGACCCGGGACAAGTGGGGGACCATATATTTT,CASSPTRDKWGTIYF
NA,TRBJ1-5,TRBD1,TRBV7-6,17,TGTGCCAGCAGCCCCTGGACAGGCACGGTTGGCAATCAGCCCCAGCATTTT,CASSPWTGTVGNQPQHF
NA,TRBJ1-5,TRBD1,TRBV2,16,TGTGCCAGCAGCTCCGGACAGGGTTGGAGCAATCAGCCCCAGCATTTT,CASSSGQGWSNQPQHF
once,TRBJ1-4,NA,TRBV29-1,13,TGCAGCGTTGAACACGGGAGGGATGAAAAACTGTTTTTT,CSVEHGRDEKLFF
NA,TRBJ2-1,NA,TRBV5-1,15,TGCGCCAGCAGCTTGGAGTCGGCATCCTACAATGAGCAGTTCTTC,CASSLESASYNEQFF
NA,TRBJ1-5,NA,TRBV7-3,14,TGTGCCAGCAGCTTAAGCAGGGGAGGCCAGCCCCAGCATTTT,CASSLSRGGQPQHF
NA,TRBJ1-1,NA,TRBV7-6,14,TGTGCCAGCAGCTTCTCATGGGGGAGGACTGAAGCTTTCTTT,CASSFSWGRTEAFF
NA,TRBJ2-1,TRBD1,TRBV9,14,TGTGCCAGCAGCGTAGTGGAGAGGGGGCGTGAGCAGTTCTTC,CASSVVERGREQFF
NA,TRBJ1-5,NA,TRBV10-3,16,TGTGCCATCAGTGACGGGCGGAGCTATAGCAATCAGCCCCAGCATTTT,CAISDGRSYSNQPQHF
NA,TRBJ2-1,TRBD2,TRBV9,16,TGTGCCAGCAGCGCCCTAGCGGGGGGGCCCAGGGATGAGCAGTTCTTC,CASSALAGGPRDEQFF
NA,TRBJ2-1,NA,TRBV11-1,15,TGTGCCAGCAGCTTAGGGGCCCTTCGTTTCGATGAGCAGTTCTTC,CASSLGALRFDEQFF
NA,TRBJ1-1,NA,TRBV4-1,14,TGCGCCAGCAGCCAATTGATGCCGAACCCTGAAGCTTTCTTT,CASSQLMPNPEAFF
NA,TRBJ1-6,NA,TRBV7-2,15,TGTGCCAGCAGATCCCCCGGGACCAGTAATTCACCCCTCCACTTT,CASRSPGTSNSPLHF
NA,TRBJ2-7,NA,TRBV29-1,12,TGCAGCGGCCAGGACCGGGGGCGCGAGCAGTACTTC,CSGQDRGREQYF
NA,TRBJ2-7,TRBD2,TRBV6-1,14,TGTGCCAGCAGTGAAGTAGGGAGGGACTACGAGCAGTACTTC,CASSEVGRDYEQYF
NA,TRBJ2-5,TRBD2,TRBV7-9,16,TGTGCCAGCAGCTTTACAGCGGGGGGCCCCATGGAGACCCAGTACTTC,CASSFTAGGPMETQYF
NA,TRBJ1-6,NA,TRBV7-8,15,TGTGCCAGCAGCTTATGGGGGGGCGGGAATTCACCCCTCCACTTT,CASSLWGGGNSPLHF
NA,TRBJ1-2,TRBD1,TRBV6-9,14,TGTGCCAGCAGTTCCGACAGGGTGACGAATGGCTACACCTTC,CASSSDRVTNGYTF
NA,TRBJ2-5,TRBD2,TRBV5-1,17,TGCGCCAGCAGCTCAGGGACTAGCGGGGGGCTGTTCCAGACCCAGTACTTC,CASSSGTSGGLFQTQYF
NA,TRBJ2-2,NA,TRBV5-6,17,TGTGCCAGCAGCTTGGTCCAGCCGTTGGGGAACACCGGGGAGCTGTTTTTT,CASSLVQPLGNTGELFF
NA,TRBJ1-1,NA,TRBV6-8,11,TGTGCCAGCGGGAATAACACTGAAGCTTTCTTT,CASGNNTEAFF
NA,TRBJ2-7,TRBD2,TRBV7-2,15,TGTGCCAGCAGTAATAGCGGGGGGCGTGCCTACGAGCAGTACTTC,CASSNSGGRAYEQYF
few,TRBJ1-6,NA,TRBV4-3,14,TGCGCCAGCAGCCAGGACCATTCGGGATCACCCCTCCACTTT,CASSQDHSGSPLHF
NA,TRBJ2-2,TRBD2,TRBV6-6,16,TGTGCCAGCAGTTACTGGACTAGCGGGGGAACCGGGGAGCTGTTTTTT,CASSYWTSGGTGELFF
NA,TRBJ1-4,NA,TRBV7-6,17,TGTGCCAGCAGCTTCTCCGGGAACCCATTAGCAAATGAAAAACTGTTTTTT,CASSFSGNPLANEKLFF